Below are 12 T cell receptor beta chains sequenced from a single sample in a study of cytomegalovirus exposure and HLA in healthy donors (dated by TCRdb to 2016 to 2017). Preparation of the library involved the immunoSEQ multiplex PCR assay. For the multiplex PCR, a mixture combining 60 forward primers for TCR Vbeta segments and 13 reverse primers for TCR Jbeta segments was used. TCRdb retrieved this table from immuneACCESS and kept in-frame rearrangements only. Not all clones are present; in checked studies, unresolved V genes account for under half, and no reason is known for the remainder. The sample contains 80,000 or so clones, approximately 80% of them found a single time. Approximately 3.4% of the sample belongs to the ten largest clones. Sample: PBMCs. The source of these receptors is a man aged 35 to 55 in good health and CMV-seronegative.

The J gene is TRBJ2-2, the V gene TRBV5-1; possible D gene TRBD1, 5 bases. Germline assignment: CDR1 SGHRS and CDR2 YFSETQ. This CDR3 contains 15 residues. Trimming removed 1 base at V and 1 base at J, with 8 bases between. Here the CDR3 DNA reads TGCGCCAGCAGCTTGTTTCAGGGGAACACCGGGGAGCTGTTTTTT. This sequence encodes CASSLFQGNTGELFF.

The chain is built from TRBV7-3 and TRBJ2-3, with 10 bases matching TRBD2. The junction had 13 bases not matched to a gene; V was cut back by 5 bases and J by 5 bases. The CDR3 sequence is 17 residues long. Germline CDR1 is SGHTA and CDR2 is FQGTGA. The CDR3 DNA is TGTGCCAGCAGCGGCCCGATGCTAGCGGGGGAAGGAGATACGCAGTATTTT. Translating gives CASSGPMLAGEGDTQYF.

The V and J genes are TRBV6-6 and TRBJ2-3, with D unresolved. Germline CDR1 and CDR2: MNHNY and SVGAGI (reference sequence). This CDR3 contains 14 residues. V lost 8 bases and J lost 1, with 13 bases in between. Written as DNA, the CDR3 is TGTGCCAGCCAACAACCACAGCGCACAGATACGCAGTATTTT. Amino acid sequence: CASQQPQRTDTQYF.

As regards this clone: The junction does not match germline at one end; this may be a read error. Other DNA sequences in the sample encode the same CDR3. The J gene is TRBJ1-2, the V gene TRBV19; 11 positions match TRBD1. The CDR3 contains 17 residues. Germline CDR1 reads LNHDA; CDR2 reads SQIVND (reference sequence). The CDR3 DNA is TGTGCCAGTAGCATAGCCCCGTCCGGGACAGGGGGCTATGGCTACACCTTC. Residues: CASSIAPSGTGGYGYTF.

For the CDR3, the DNA is TGTGCCAGCAGCTACCCCGGGACTAGGGCCTCCGAGCAGTACTTC. Its translation is CASSYPGTRASEQYF. The chain has TRBV7-2 and TRBJ2-7, with TRBD2 matching over 8 bases. Germline CDR1 and CDR2: SGHTA and FQGNSA. The J segment lost 6 bases and the V segment lost 4 bases, leaving 11 bases of the junction unmatched. The CDR3 length is 15 residues.

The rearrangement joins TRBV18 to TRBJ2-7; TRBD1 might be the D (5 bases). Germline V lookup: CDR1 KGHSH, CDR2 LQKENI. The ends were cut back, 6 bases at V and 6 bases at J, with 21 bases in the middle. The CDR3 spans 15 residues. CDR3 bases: TGTGCCAGCTCCCGAGACCCACAGGTTAGGAGCGAGCAGTACTTC. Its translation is CASSRDPQVRSEQYF.

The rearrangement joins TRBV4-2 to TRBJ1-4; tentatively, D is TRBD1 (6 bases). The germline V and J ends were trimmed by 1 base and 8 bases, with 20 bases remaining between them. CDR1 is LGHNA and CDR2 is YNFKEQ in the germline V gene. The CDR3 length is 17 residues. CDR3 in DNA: TGTGCCAGCAGCCAAGGCCCTATCAGGGGAGTAGGCGAAAAACTGTTTTTT. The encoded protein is CASSQGPIRGVGEKLFF.

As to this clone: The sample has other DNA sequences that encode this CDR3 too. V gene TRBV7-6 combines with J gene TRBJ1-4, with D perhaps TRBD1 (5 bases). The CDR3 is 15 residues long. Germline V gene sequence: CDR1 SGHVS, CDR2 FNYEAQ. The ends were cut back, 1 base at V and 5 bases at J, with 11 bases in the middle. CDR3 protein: CASSLGSQGNEKLFF. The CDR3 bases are TGTGCCAGCAGCTTAGGATCGCAGGGAAATGAAAAACTGTTTTTT.

The DNA for the CDR3 is TGCAGCGTTGCAGGCGGGGGGGCAATAGATACGCAGTATTTT. It specifies CSVAGGGAIDTQYF. The rearrangement uses TRBV29-1 and TRBJ2-3; 9 positions agree with TRBD2. J gave up 5 bases and V 4 bases, and 7 bases lay outside the gene matches. CDR3 size: 14 residues. Germline CDR1 SQVTM, CDR2 ANQGSEA.

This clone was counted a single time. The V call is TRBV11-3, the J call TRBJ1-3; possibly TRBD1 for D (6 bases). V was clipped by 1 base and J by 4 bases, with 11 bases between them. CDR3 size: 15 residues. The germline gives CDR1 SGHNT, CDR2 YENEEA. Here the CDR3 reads CASSLVGATGNTIYF. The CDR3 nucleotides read TGTGCCAGCAGCTTAGTGGGGGCGACGGGAAACACCATATATTTT.

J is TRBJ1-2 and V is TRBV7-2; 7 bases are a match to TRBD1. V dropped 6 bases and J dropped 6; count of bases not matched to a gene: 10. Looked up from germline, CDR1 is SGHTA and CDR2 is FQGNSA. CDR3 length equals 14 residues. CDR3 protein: CASSMDRQGDGYTF. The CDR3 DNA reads TGTGCCAGCAGTATGGACAGACAGGGCGATGGCTACACCTTC.

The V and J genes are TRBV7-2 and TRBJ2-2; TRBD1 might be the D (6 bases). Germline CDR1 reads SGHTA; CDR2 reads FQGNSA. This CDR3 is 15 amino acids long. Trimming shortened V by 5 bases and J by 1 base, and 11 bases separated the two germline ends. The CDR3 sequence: CASSPYRVNTGELFF. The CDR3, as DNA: TGTGCCAGCAGCCCTTACAGGGTGAACACCGGGGAGCTGTTTTTT.